The rows below give T cell receptor beta chains drawn from one sample of a study of blood T cell repertoires in COVID-19. TCRdb keeps only in-frame clones here, not all; method: immunoSEQ multiplex PCR. The sample includes more than 150,000 clones, approximately 88% of them seen just once. Sample: peripheral blood. These receptors originate from a man aged 40-55 years with acute or convalescent COVID-19. Both conserved end residues are part of each CDR3. Fields, in order: CDR3 DNA, CDR3 protein, J gene, V gene, D gene. D genes are given only for firm matches.

cdr3_nt: TGTGCCAGCAGTGAAAGGACAGGAGTGAACACTGAAGCTTTCTTT
cdr3_aa: CASSERTGVNTEAFF
j_call: TRBJ1-1
v_call: TRBV6-1
d_call: TRBD1

cdr3_nt: TGTGCCAGCAGCCCCAGGGCTTATAACTATGGCTACACCTTC
cdr3_aa: CASSPRAYNYGYTF
j_call: TRBJ1-2
v_call: TRBV2
d_call: .

cdr3_nt: TGTGCCAGTAGTACCTGGGACAGGGGAGGCGAGCAGTACTTC
cdr3_aa: CASSTWDRGGEQYF
j_call: TRBJ2-7
v_call: TRBV19
d_call: TRBD1

cdr3_nt: TGTGCCAGTAGTACTCCTAATCAGCCCCAGCATTTT
cdr3_aa: CASSTPNQPQHF
j_call: TRBJ1-5
v_call: TRBV19
d_call: .

cdr3_nt: TGTGCCAGCAGTTTGAACGGGGAATATGGCTACACCTTC
cdr3_aa: CASSLNGEYGYTF
j_call: TRBJ1-2
v_call: TRBV28
d_call: .

cdr3_nt: TGTGCCAGCAGCCCAGGGGAATACACAGATACGCAGTATTTT
cdr3_aa: CASSPGEYTDTQYF
j_call: TRBJ2-3
v_call: TRBV9
d_call: .

cdr3_nt: TGTGCCAGCAACAGGGGGGTAATGGACTATGGCTACACCTTC
cdr3_aa: CASNRGVMDYGYTF
j_call: TRBJ1-2
v_call: TRBV2
d_call: TRBD1

cdr3_nt: TGTGCCAGCAGCCAAGTTACAGGGGTAATTGGTCAGCCCCAGCATTTT
cdr3_aa: CASSQVTGVIGQPQHF
j_call: TRBJ1-5
v_call: TRBV4-2
d_call: TRBD1

cdr3_nt: TGCGCCAGCAGCCTCGCGGGGGGGGACGAGCAGTACTTC
cdr3_aa: CASSLAGGDEQYF
j_call: TRBJ2-7
v_call: TRBV4-3
d_call: TRBD2

cdr3_nt: TGTGCCAGCCTTGACTCTGGGGCGGCCAATGAGCAGTTCTTC
cdr3_aa: CASLDSGAANEQFF
j_call: TRBJ2-1
v_call: TRBV6-6
d_call: .